This is a list of T cell receptor beta chains from one sample in a study of CD8+CD57+ T cells in acquired aplastic anemia. TCRdb independently ran MiXCR on the reads; one entry per CDR3 protein. The sample has under 500,000 distinct CDR3 sequences, around 32% seen once. Sequencing was done on a sample of sorted CD4+, CD8+, or CD8+CD57+ T cells (not recorded which) from PBMCs. These receptors were taken from a human donor with aplastic anemia. CDR3s include the opening cysteine and the closing phenylalanine or tryptophan. A D gene is named only where the DNA matches it firmly. Clone size is given for some rows only: seen once, a few or many times, or a class if the clone is expanded.

j_call | clone_size | d_call | v_call | cdr3_length | cdr3_aa | cdr3_nt
TRBJ1-1 | . | TRBD1 | TRBV20-1 | 14 | CSARDRFSNTEAFF | TGCAGTGCGAGGGACAGATTCAGCAACACTGAAGCTTTCTTT
TRBJ2-7 | few | . | TRBV5-1 | 14 | CASSFGGATYEQYF | TGCGCCAGCAGCTTCGGCGGGGCGACCTACGAGCAGTACTTC
TRBJ1-2 | many | . | TRBV2 | 15 | CASSETRGPNYGYTF | TGTGCCAGCAGTGAAACTCGAGGGCCTAACTATGGCTACACCTTC
TRBJ2-7 | . | . | TRBV10-3 | 11 | CAPVGAYEQYF | TGTGCCCCAGTTGGAGCCTACGAGCAGTACTTC
TRBJ2-3 | once | TRBD1 | TRBV2 | 15 | CASRATGGDADTQYF | TGTGCCAGCAGGGCAACAGGGGGCGACGCAGATACGCAGTATTTT
TRBJ2-2 | many | . | TRBV29-1 | 13 | CSAQVPNTGELFF | TGCAGCGCTCAAGTCCCGAACACCGGGGAGCTGTTTTTT
TRBJ2-7 | . | . | TRBV2 | 15 | CASSAPQIKPYEQYF | TGTGCCAGCAGTGCCCCACAGATTAAGCCCTACGAGCAGTACTTC
TRBJ1-1 | . | TRBD1 | TRBV20-1 | 11 | CSARAGQEVFF | TGCAGTGCTAGAGCGGGACAGGAAGTTTTCTTT
TRBJ2-1 | . | . | TRBV5-1 | 13 | CASSSLGQGFFFF | TGTGCCAGCAGCTCCCTGGGGCAGGGGTTCTTTTTCTTC
TRBJ2-7 | . | TRBD1 | TRBV14 | 17 | CASSQVPTGLGYNEQYF | TGTGCCAGCAGCCAAGTTCCGACAGGGCTCGGCTACAATGAGCAGTACTTC
TRBJ1-1 | many | TRBD1 | TRBV11-2 | 16 | CASSVQGGQSNTEAFF | TGTGCCAGCAGCGTGCAGGGGGGGCAATCGAACACTGAAGCTTTCTTT
TRBJ1-2 | . | . | TRBV2 | 14 | CANQDQRTDDGYTF | TGTGCCAACCAAGACCAAAGGACAGATGATGGCTACACCTTC
TRBJ1-3 | many | . | TRBV19 | 15 | CASSIGRRVGNTIYF | TGTGCCAGTAGTATAGGACGTCGAGTCGGAAACACCATATATTTT
TRBJ1-2 | few | TRBD1 | TRBV25-1 | 12 | CARRQGGGGYTF | TGTGCCCGGAGACAGGGCGGAGGTGGCTACACCTTC